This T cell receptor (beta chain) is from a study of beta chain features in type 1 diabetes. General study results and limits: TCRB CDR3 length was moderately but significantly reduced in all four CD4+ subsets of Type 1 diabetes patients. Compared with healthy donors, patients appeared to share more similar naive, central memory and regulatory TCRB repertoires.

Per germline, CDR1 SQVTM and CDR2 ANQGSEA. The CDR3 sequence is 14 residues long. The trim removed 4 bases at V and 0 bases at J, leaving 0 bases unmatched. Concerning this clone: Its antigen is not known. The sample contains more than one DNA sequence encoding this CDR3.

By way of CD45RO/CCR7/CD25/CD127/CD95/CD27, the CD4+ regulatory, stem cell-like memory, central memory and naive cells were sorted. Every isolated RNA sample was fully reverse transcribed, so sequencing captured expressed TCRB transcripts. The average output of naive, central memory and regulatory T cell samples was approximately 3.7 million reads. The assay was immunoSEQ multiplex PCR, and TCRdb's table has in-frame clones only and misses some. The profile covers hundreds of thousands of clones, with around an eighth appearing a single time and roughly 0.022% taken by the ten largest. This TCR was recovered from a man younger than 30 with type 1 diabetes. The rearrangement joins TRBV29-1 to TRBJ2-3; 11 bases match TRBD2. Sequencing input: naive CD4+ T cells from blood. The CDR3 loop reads CSVGLAGSTDTQYF. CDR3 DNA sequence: TGCAGCGTTGGACTAGCGGGGAGCACAGATACGCAGTATTTT.